The 23 T cell receptor beta chains in this list originate from one sample, sequenced in a study of regulatory T cells in long-lasting Graves disease. Time point of the sample: newly diagnosed GD, antithyroid drugs for less than 3 months. Making the TCR library involved RNA that had been extracted from PBMCs. For TCR beta, libraries came from iRepertoire HTBI primers and Arm-PCR of CDR3 regions. TCRdb ran MiXCR on the multiplex PCR reads and lists one entry per CDR3 protein. The sample has 680,000 or so distinct CDR3 sequences, roughly 15% seen once. This sample was shared with a second study, whose subject was T cells in Graves' hyperthyroidism and ophthalmopathy.

The material was peripheral blood mononuclear cells (PBMCs), obtained at new diagnosis, from a patient treated with antithyroid drugs. The receptors here all came from a woman in her twenties or thirties with Graves disease.

This clonotype has only a few counts. Here the CDR3 reads CASSGMGGVVGEQYF. The CDR3 DNA is TGTGCCAGCAGCGGGATGGGCGGGGTGGTAGGGGAGCAGTACTTC. This rearrangement joins TRBV11-2 to TRBJ2-7; D is perhaps TRBD2 (6 bases). The CDR3 runs 15 residues. V lost 5 bases to trimming and J lost 7 bases, with 21 bases between them. CDR1 is SGHAT and CDR2 is FQNNGV in the germline V gene. Based on the CDR3 plus reference TRBV11-2 and TRBJ2-7, the full variable domain is EAGVAQSPRYKIIEKRQSVAFWCNPISGHATLYWYQQILGQGPKLLIQFQNNGVVDDSQLPKDRFSAERLKGVDSTLKIQPAKLEDSAVYLCASSGMGGVVGEQYFGPGTRLTVT.

A remark on this clonotype: This may come from a read error, since a much larger clone is one base off. V usage is TRBV6-2 or TRBV6-3 and J usage is TRBJ1-1, with TRBD1 matching 7 bases. The CDR3 contains 13 residues. Per germline, CDR1 MNHEY and CDR2 SVGEGT. CDR3 nucleotide sequence: TGTGTCAGCAGGGGGATATCTTTCACTGAAGCTTTCTTT. It translates to CVSRGISFTEAFF.

This clonotype was recorded many times. CDR3 nucleotide sequence: TGCGCCAGCAGCTTGGAAGCCGGGAGCGTGTACGAGCAGTACTTC. This encodes CASSLEAGSVYEQYF. The V gene is TRBV5-1, the J gene TRBJ2-7, with D possibly being TRBD2 (6 bases). Germline lookup yields CDR1 SGHRS and CDR2 YFSETQ. V was pared by 0 bases and J by 4 bases, with 14 bases between. The CDR3 is 15 residues long. The full variable domain, in which reference TRBV5-1 and TRBJ2-7 provide the parts outside the CDR3, is KAGVTQTPRYLIKTRGQQVTLSCSPISGHRSVSWYQQTPGQGLQFLFEYFSETQRNKGNFPGRFSGRQFSNSRSEMNVSTLELGDSALYLCASSLEAGSVYEQYFGPGTRLTVT.

This clonotype occurred many times. The chain uses TRBV12-3 or TRBV12-4 and TRBJ2-2; D uncertain. Trimming took 6 bases from V and 2 from J, leaving 4 bases between them. CDR3 length: 12 residues. CDR3: CASRPNTGELFF. CDR3 DNA sequence: TGTGCCAGCAGGCCTAACACCGGGGAGCTGTTTTTT.

There are a few counts of this clonotype. The chain combines TRBV29-1 with TRBJ1-4; D may be TRBD1 (5 bases). V gave up 0 bases and J gave up 5 bases, with 13 bases separating them. The CDR3 covers 15 residues. The germline gives CDR1 SQVTM, CDR2 ANQGSEA. The CDR3 DNA reads TGCAGCGTTGAAGATGGGACGGTGAGAAATGAAAAACTGTTTTTT. Residues: CSVEDGTVRNEKLFF.

In this sample, this clonotype turned up many times. The V call is TRBV12-3 or TRBV12-4, the J call TRBJ1-4; 9 nucleotides agree with TRBD1. V gave up 5 bases and J gave up 2 bases; unmatched junction bases: 6. This CDR3 comprises 16 residues. This CDR3 reads CASSKQGAGTNEKLFF. CDR3 nucleotide sequence: TGTGCCAGCAGTAAACAGGGGGCTGGTACTAATGAAAAACTGTTTTTT.

This clonotype was detected many times. This chain uses TRBV28 with TRBJ2-2, with D possibly TRBD2 on 5 matching bases. Per the germline V gene, CDR1 is MDHEN and CDR2 is SYDVKM. This CDR3 spans 15 amino acids. V was clipped by 7 bases and J by 7 bases, with 19 bases between them. The CDR3 DNA reads TGTGCCAGCAAGGTACGGCCAGGTGGAGGCGGGGAGCTGTTTTTT. It codes for CASKVRPGGGGELFF.

At least ten counts were recorded for this clonotype. V and J are TRBV28 and TRBJ1-1; 12 positions match TRBD1. J lost 9 bases, V lost 2 bases, and 4 bases had no gene match. The V gene's germline CDR1 is MDHEN and CDR2 SYDVKM. This CDR3 has 14 amino acids. In nucleotides, the CDR3 is TGTGCCAGCAGTTTACCCGGGACAGGGGGCAAAGCTTTCTTT. Translating it yields CASSLPGTGGKAFF. The complete variable domain, with remaining parts taken from reference TRBV28 and TRBJ1-1, reads DVKVTQSSRYLVKRTGEKVFLECVQDMDHENMFWYRQDPGLGLRLIYFSYDVKMKEKGDIPEGYSVSREKKERFSLILESASTNQTSMYLCASSLPGTGGKAFFGQGTRLTVV.

The chain joins TRBV28 to TRBJ2-7, with 7 positions matching TRBD1. The germline CDR1 and CDR2 sequences are MDHEN and SYDVKM. CDR3 length: 15 amino acids. The junction had 8 bases not matched to a gene; V was cut back by 4 bases and J by 2 bases. The CDR3 reads CASSSTGLVTYEQYF. Here the CDR3 DNA reads TGTGCCAGCAGTTCGACAGGGTTAGTCACCTACGAGCAGTACTTC.

The rearrangement joins TRBV6-1 to TRBJ2-3; 8 bases map to TRBD2. The CDR3 contains 14 residues. V was pared by 7 bases and J by 4 bases, with 7 bases of the junction left unmatched. Germline CDR1 is MNHNS and CDR2 is SASEGT. The CDR3 here is CASKRAGAADTQYF. The DNA for the CDR3 is TGTGCCAGCAAGAGAGCGGGAGCCGCAGATACGCAGTATTTT.

The CDR3 loop reads CASSLGETDYGYTF. The DNA for the CDR3 is TGTGCCAGCAGCTTGGGTGAGACCGACTATGGCTACACCTTC. This chain joins TRBV5-4 and TRBJ1-2; D remains ambiguous. Trimming removed 0 bases from V and 3 bases from J, with 9 bases in between. This CDR3 spans 14 amino acids. Germline V gives CDR1 SGHNT, CDR2 YYREEE (reference sequence).

This clonotype was recorded many times. The rearrangement links TRBV6-1 to TRBJ2-7, with 9 positions matching TRBD2. The CDR3 length is 15 residues. The trim removed 5 bases at V and 5 bases at J, leaving 10 bases unmatched. CDR1 and CDR2 from the germline V gene are MNHNS and SASEGT. The CDR3 region is CASSRGIAGVNEQYF. The CDR3 DNA sequence: TGTGCCAGCAGTCGGGGAATAGCGGGAGTGAACGAGCAGTACTTC.

This clonotype was detected many times. The chain links TRBV10-3 to TRBJ2-7; D remains ambiguous. CDR1 and CDR2 from the germline V gene are ENHRY and SYGVKD. Trimming pared 3 bases from V and 0 bases from J, leaving 0 bases between. The CDR3 consists of 11 residues. In nucleotides, the CDR3 is TGTGCCATCAGTGACTCCTACGAGCAGTACTTC. The encoded protein is CAISDSYEQYF.

This clonotype was seen many times. The gene calls are TRBV20-1 and TRBJ2-1; D unclear. The germline V gene has CDR1 DFQATT and CDR2 SNEGSKA (reference sequence). V lost 3 bases and J 5 bases, leaving 11 bases between the germline ends. The CDR3 covers 13 residues. The CDR3 sequence: CSASQGYNNEQFF. DNA of the CDR3: TGCAGTGCTAGTCAAGGCTACAACAATGAGCAGTTCTTC.

This clonotype was observed many times. The chain links TRBV28 to TRBJ2-1, with D maybe TRBD2 (6 bases). Between the trimmed V and J ends, which lost 3 bases and 7 bases, there was a span of 10 bases. Looked up from germline, CDR1 is MDHEN and CDR2 is SYDVKM. This CDR3 contains 13 residues. Written as DNA, the CDR3 is TGTGCCAGCAGTTTCTCGGGGGAGAATGAGCAGTTCTTC. Protein sequence: CASSFSGENEQFF.

The rearrangement uses TRBV6-2 or TRBV6-3 and TRBJ2-7, with D possibly being TRBD1 or TRBD2 (5 bases each). CDR1 and CDR2 (germline): MNHEY, SVGEGT. Trimming removed 6 bases at V and 4 bases at J, with 19 bases between. The CDR3 spans 15 residues. The CDR3 here is CASSRDRLIGYEQYF. Written as DNA, the CDR3 is TGTGCCAGCAGCCGGGACCGCCTTATAGGGTACGAGCAGTACTTC.

Many counts were recorded for this clonotype. The chain links TRBV24-1 to TRBJ2-3; 10 positions match TRBD1. CDR3 length: 16 amino acids. The junction had 7 bases not matched to a gene; V was cut back by 0 bases and J by 8 bases. Germline-derived CDR1 and CDR2 are KGHDR and SFDVKD. CDR3 DNA sequence: TGTGCCACCAGTGATTTGGCGGGACAGGGGACTACTACGCAGTATTTT. Protein sequence: CATSDLAGQGTTTQYF.

This clonotype has just one count. The chain combines TRBV11-2 with TRBJ2-7; 7 bases map to TRBD2. The V gene end was trimmed by 1 base and the J gene end by 0 bases; junction bases not matched to a gene: 21. The CDR3 totals 21 residues. Germline-derived CDR1 and CDR2 are SGHAT and FQNNGV. The CDR3 reads CASSLALTSATPMGFSYEQYF. As DNA, the CDR3 is TGTGCCAGCAGCTTAGCCCTAACTAGCGCGACTCCCATGGGGTTCTCCTACGAGCAGTACTTC.

This clonotype was picked up a small number of times. The V gene is TRBV6-2 or TRBV6-3, the J gene TRBJ2-6, with TRBD2 identical over 7 bases. V was clipped by 0 bases and J by 0 bases; unmatched bases: 8. This CDR3 region has 19 residues. Germline V gene data show CDR1 as MNHEY and CDR2 as SVGEGT. Written as DNA, the CDR3 is TGTGCCAGCAGTTACTCGTTGGGCGGGGGTGTCTCTGGGGCCAACGTCCTGACTTTC. Translating it yields CASSYSLGGGVSGANVLTF.

The V call is TRBV9, the J call TRBJ1-1; D uncertain. V was cut by 6 bases and J by 10 bases, with 19 bases left in between. Per the germline V gene, CDR1 is SGDLS and CDR2 is YYNGEE. CDR3 length equals 13 residues. The chain's CDR3 is CASKSTASLGAFF. The CDR3 DNA reads TGTGCCAGCAAGTCGACCGCTTCCCTTGGAGCTTTCTTT.

There are many counts of this clonotype. The rearrangement joins TRBV28 to TRBJ1-2; TRBD1 agrees at 9 bases. Trimming took 4 bases from V and 6 from J; bases not matched to a gene: 9. The CDR3 totals 15 residues. The germline CDR1 and CDR2 sequences are MDHEN and SYDVKM. The CDR3 bases are TGTGCCAGCAGTTCGAGCCTGCGGACAGGGGATGGCTACACCTTC. This sequence encodes CASSSSLRTGDGYTF.

This clonotype was seen more than once but under ten times. The chain has TRBV20-1 and TRBJ2-1, with TRBD2 matching over 10 bases. This CDR3 is 15 amino acids long. In germline, CDR1 is DFQATT, CDR2 SNEGSKA (reference sequence). Germline trimming cut 5 bases from V and 10 bases from J; bases unmatched to any gene: 14. Here the CDR3 reads CSAGRSIAGGGEQFF. CDR3 nucleotide sequence: TGCAGTGCTGGGCGCTCTATAGCGGGAGGTGGCGAGCAGTTCTTC.

This clonotype showed up many times. The chain has TRBV18 and TRBJ2-1, with TRBD2 matching over 8 bases. CDR1 KGHSH and CDR2 LQKENI come from the germline V gene. The J segment lost 6 bases and the V segment lost 3 bases, leaving 7 bases of the junction unmatched. This CDR3 has 15 residues. In nucleotides, the CDR3 is TGTGCCAGCTCACCTTCGGGAGGGCCGGCCAATGAGCAGTTCTTC. It translates to CASSPSGGPANEQFF.